Following are 25 T cell receptor beta chains from one sample sequenced in a study of PD-L1 blockade in urothelial cancer. TCRdb's copy holds only in-frame clones and misses some; the assay was immunoSEQ multiplex PCR. The sample lists tens of thousands of clones, around 90% seen once, with around 1.7% in the top ten. Time point noted: pretreatment peripheral blood. The sample in question was PBMCs, obtained around atezolizumab (anti-PD-L1) treatment. The source is a man between 60 and 75 years old with urothelial cancer.

This chain uses TRBV11-2 with TRBJ1-1; D ambiguous. CDR1 SGHAT and CDR2 FQNNGV come from the germline V gene. The germline V and J ends were trimmed by 1 base and 7 bases, with 13 bases remaining between them. The CDR3 spans 14 residues. The CDR3 here is CASSLAAGIDEAFF. CDR3 sequence (DNA): TGTGCCAGCAGCTTAGCTGCGGGGATTGATGAAGCTTTCTTT. The entire variable domain, with the rest obtained from reference TRBV11-2 and TRBJ1-1, is as follows: EAGVAQSPRYKIIEKRQSVAFWCNPISGHATLYWYQQILGQGPKLLIQFQNNGVVDDSQLPKDRFSAERLKGVDSTLKIQPAKLEDSAVYLCASSLAAGIDEAFFGQGTRLTVV.

The CDR3 protein is CAISVSLGGLGETQYF. CDR3 nucleotide sequence: TGTGCCATCAGTGTTTCATTGGGGGGGCTGGGGGAGACCCAGTACTTC. This rearrangement joins TRBV10-3 to TRBJ2-5; D is possibly TRBD2 (7 bases). The CDR3 consists of 16 residues. The germline CDR1 and CDR2 sequences are ENHRY and SYGVKD. V lost 4 bases and J lost 5, with 20 bases in between.

This sequence joins TRBV7-2 and TRBJ2-7; 12 bases agree with TRBD2. The CDR3 contains 15 residues. Germline CDR1 is SGHTA and CDR2 is FQGNSA. The J segment lost 4 bases and the V segment lost 1 base, leaving 2 bases of the junction unmatched. The DNA for the CDR3 is TGTGCCAGCAGCTTAGGTCTAGCGGGAGGGTACGAGCAGTACTTC. Residues: CASSLGLAGGYEQYF. Variable domain in full (rest from reference TRBV7-2 and TRBJ2-7): GAGVSQSPSNKVTEKGKDVELRCDPISGHTALYWYRQSLGQGLEFLIYFQGNSAPDKSGLPSDRFSAERTGGSVSTLTIQRTQQEDSAVYLCASSLGLAGGYEQYFGPGTRLTVT.

The V gene is TRBV5-5, the J gene TRBJ2-1, with 9 bases that match TRBD2. This CDR3 region has 16 residues. Germline CDR1 and CDR2: SGHKS and YYEKEE (reference sequence). Germline trimming cut 2 bases from V and 4 bases from J; bases unmatched to any gene: 7. The CDR3 nucleotides read TGTGCCAGCAGCTTAACCTCTAGCGGGGCTTACAATGAGCAGTTCTTC. Translating gives CASSLTSSGAYNEQFF. The variable domain in full, completed from reference TRBV5-5 and TRBJ2-1, reads DAGVTQSPTHLIKTRGQQVTLRCSPISGHKSVSWYQQVLGQGPQFIFQYYEKEERGRGNFPDRFSARQFPNYSSELNVNALLLGDSALYLCASSLTSSGAYNEQFFGPGTRLTVL.

The chain uses TRBV28 and TRBJ2-7; a weak D match, TRBD1 (6 bases). Germline CDR1 MDHEN, CDR2 SYDVKM. V lost 2 bases to trimming and J lost 2 bases, with 13 bases between them. The CDR3 loop spans 15 amino acids. The DNA for the CDR3 is TGTGCCAGCAGTTTAGGGGGCGCAAGACCCTACGAGCAGTACTTC. Encoded protein: CASSLGGARPYEQYF.

The genes are TRBV19 and TRBJ2-3; D possibly corresponds to TRBD2 (6 bases). This CDR3 is built from 15 residues. Germline V CDR1 and CDR2: LNHDA, SQIVND (reference sequence). V was trimmed by 6 bases and J by 1 base, leaving 14 bases between them. The CDR3: CASREYGSGTDTQYF. For the CDR3, the DNA is TGTGCCAGTAGAGAGTACGGGAGTGGCACAGATACGCAGTATTTT.

This clone was seen a single time. The V gene is TRBV6-6, the J gene TRBJ1-5; 8 positions match TRBD1. Germline trimming cut 6 bases from V and 6 bases from J; bases unmatched to any gene: 7. Per germline, CDR1 MNHNY and CDR2 SVGAGI (reference sequence). CDR3 length: 14 residues. CDR3: CASSRDRKSQPQHF. The CDR3 DNA sequence: TGTGCCAGCAGCAGGGACAGGAAGAGTCAGCCCCAGCATTTT.

This clone came up once. This chain's CDR3 is CASSDRVTYGYTF. CDR3 DNA: TGTGCCAGCAGCGACAGGGTTACCTATGGCTACACCTTC. The chain employs TRBV7-2 and TRBJ1-2; TRBD1 matches at 7 bases. Germline V CDR1 and CDR2: SGHTA, FQGNSA. The CDR3 sequence is 13 residues long. Trimming removed 5 bases from V and 4 bases from J; junction bases left unmatched: 4.

V usage is TRBV4-2 and J usage is TRBJ1-5, with 8 bases aligning to TRBD1. Germline CDR1 reads LGHNA; CDR2 reads YNFKEQ. The CDR3 contains 17 residues. V lost 1 base to trimming and J lost 0 bases; unmatched junction nucleotides: 5. CDR3: CASSQGAQGASNQPQHF. The DNA for the CDR3 is TGTGCCAGCAGCCAAGGGGCCCAGGGGGCTAGCAATCAGCCCCAGCATTTT.

The rearrangement uses TRBV28 and TRBJ1-4, with TRBD1 identical over 8 bases. Trimming cost V 5 bases and J 8 bases; bases outside gene matches: 7. The CDR3 contains 14 residues. Germline CDR1 reads MDHEN; CDR2 reads SYDVKM. Here the CDR3 reads CASSTQGGYEKLFF. The CDR3 DNA sequence: TGTGCCAGCAGTACACAGGGGGGTTACGAAAAACTGTTTTTT.

The gene calls are TRBV4-2 and TRBJ1-1; 8 nucleotides match TRBD1. The CDR3 length is 17 residues. Germline V gene data show CDR1 as LGHNA and CDR2 as YNFKEQ. J was trimmed by 3 bases and V by 1 base; bases with no gene match: 10. The CDR3 DNA sequence: TGTGCCAGCAGCCAAGGTCGTACAGGGGGAAAGGACACTGAAGCTTTCTTT. It encodes CASSQGRTGGKDTEAFF.

This CDR3 reads CATSRETGGAFF. CDR3 in DNA: TGTGCCACCAGCAGGGAGACAGGGGGAGCTTTCTTT. V usage is TRBV15 and J usage is TRBJ1-1; TRBD1 matches 9 bases. There are 12 residues in the CDR3. J lost 10 bases, V lost 3 bases, and 3 bases had no gene match. CDR1 LNHNV and CDR2 YYDKDF come from the germline V gene (reference sequence).

This rearrangement joins TRBV9 to TRBJ1-2, with 7 bases that match TRBD1. Germline CDR1 reads SGDLS; CDR2 reads YYNGEE. There are 14 residues in the CDR3. The V gene end was trimmed by 2 bases and the J gene end by 3 bases; junction bases not matched to a gene: 4. This CDR3 reads CASSVEGAYYGYTF. The DNA of the CDR3 is TGTGCCAGCAGCGTCGAGGGGGCTTACTATGGCTACACCTTC.

This clone was recorded a few times. This chain uses TRBV5-1 with TRBJ2-5, with D maybe TRBD2 (6 bases). The CDR3 loop spans 14 amino acids. Trimming removed 0 bases from V and 3 bases from J, with 9 bases in between. Germline CDR1 reads SGHRS; CDR2 reads YFSETQ. The CDR3 nucleotides are TGCGCCAGCAGCTTGGTTCCGGGAGAAGAGACCCAGTACTTC. Residues: CASSLVPGEETQYF.

The chain carries TRBV6-5 and TRBJ2-1, with 13 bases matching TRBD2. CDR1 is MNHEY and CDR2 is SVGAGI in the germline V gene. The CDR3 is made up of 15 amino acids. V lost 5 bases and J lost 3; bases outside the gene matches: 1. CDR3 loop: CASSGLAGDYNEQFF. The CDR3 DNA sequence: TGTGCCAGCAGTGGACTAGCGGGAGACTACAATGAGCAGTTCTTC.

This chain connects TRBV7-2 to TRBJ2-7; TRBD2 aligns across 13 bases. This CDR3 contains 15 residues. Unmatched junction bases numbered 3, after V lost 3 bases and J lost 4 bases. Germline CDR1 and CDR2: SGHTA and FQGNSA. The CDR3 region has the DNA TGTGCCAGCAGCTTCCGGACTAGCGGGGGTTACGAGCAGTACTTC. Protein sequence: CASSFRTSGGYEQYF.

This clone was seen once. This chain connects TRBV29-1 to TRBJ2-7; 7 bases line up with TRBD2. V was pared by 6 bases and J by 0 bases, with 5 bases of the junction left unmatched. Per germline, CDR1 SQVTM and CDR2 ANQGSEA. The length of the CDR3 is 13 residues. The CDR3 coding sequence is TGCAGCGTCGCAGCGGGGAGCTCCTACGAGCAGTACTTC. Its protein product is CSVAAGSSYEQYF.

The chain couples TRBV4-1 to TRBJ1-4; D gene uncertain. V lost 6 bases to trimming and J lost 0 bases, with 14 bases between them. Looked up from germline, CDR1 is MGHRA and CDR2 is YSYEKL. There are 16 residues in the CDR3. The CDR3 DNA sequence: TGCGCCAGCAGACAACAAGTGGCAGCAACTAATGAAAAACTGTTTTTT. It yields the protein CASRQQVAATNEKLFF.

The chain has TRBV6-1 and TRBJ1-2; TRBD1 agrees at 9 bases. This CDR3 has 14 residues. Germline trimming cut 5 bases from V and 4 bases from J; bases unmatched to any gene: 5. CDR1 and CDR2 from the germline V gene are MNHNS and SASEGT. The CDR3 sequence: CASSPGQGSYGYTF. The CDR3 bases are TGTGCCAGCAGTCCGGGACAGGGTAGCTATGGCTACACCTTC.

J is TRBJ2-5 and V is TRBV2, with 8 bases lining up with TRBD2. The V segment lost 1 base and the J segment 5 bases; nucleotides outside the gene matches: 3. Germline V gene lookup returns CDR1 SNHLY and CDR2 FYNNEI. The CDR3 is 14 residues long. CDR3 sequence: CASSEGRGAETQYF. Written as DNA, the CDR3 is TGTGCCAGCAGTGAAGGGCGGGGGGCTGAGACCCAGTACTTC.

The chain uses TRBV2 and TRBJ1-1, with 8 positions matching TRBD1. The V and J ends lost 5 bases and 3 bases, in that order; junction bases with no gene match: 2. The CDR3 contains 13 residues. Germline CDR1 and CDR2: SNHLY and FYNNEI. CDR3 loop: CASSKDRDTEAFF. Here the CDR3 DNA reads TGTGCCAGCAGTAAGGACAGGGACACTGAAGCTTTCTTT.

The rearrangement joins TRBV13 to TRBJ2-3; 8 nucleotides align to TRBD1. Germline values: CDR1 PRHDT, CDR2 FYEKMQ (reference sequence). The CDR3 loop spans 17 amino acids. V shed 4 bases and J 4 bases; nucleotides not matched to a gene: 13. In DNA, the CDR3 is TGTGCCAGCAGCTCTGGCCAGCATGGACAGGGTCCAGATACGCAGTATTTT. Residues: CASSSGQHGQGPDTQYF.

The rearrangement joins TRBV11-3 to TRBJ2-3; D gene uncertain. There are 13 residues in the CDR3. V gave up 4 bases and J gave up 5 bases, with 10 bases separating them. Germline CDR1 SGHNT, CDR2 YENEEA. CDR3 region: CASSSPGEDTQYF. The CDR3 DNA reads TGTGCCAGCAGCTCACCCGGAGAAGATACGCAGTATTTT.

The genes are TRBV12-2 and TRBJ2-5; TRBD2, the table's D call, was not compared with the DNA. TRBV12-2 is deemed a pseudogene. CDR3 length: 17 residues. CDR3 residues: CASRLGLAGCNPETQYF. The CDR3 DNA sequence: TGTGCAAGTCGCTTAGGACTAGCGGGGTGTAACCCAGAGACCCAGTACTTC.

This clone has a single count. The chain has TRBV30 and TRBJ2-1; no reliable D call. V gave up 7 bases and J gave up 0 bases, with 13 bases separating them. The CDR3 runs 14 residues. CDR1 and CDR2 (germline): GTSNPN, SVGIG (reference sequence). The CDR3 here is CAYSNLSSYNEQFF. The CDR3 DNA reads as TGTGCCTATTCTAACTTGAGCTCCTACAATGAGCAGTTCTTC. Complete variable domain (other parts from reference TRBV30 and TRBJ2-1): SQTIHQWPATLVQPVGSPLSLECTVEGTSNPNLYWYRQAAGRGLQLLFYSVGIGQISSEVPQNLSASRPQDRQFILSSKKLLLSDSGFYLCAYSNLSSYNEQFFGPGTRLTVL.